A single sample is the source of the 2 T cell receptor beta chains below, sequenced in a study of beta chain features in type 1 diabetes (dated by TCRdb to between 2018 and 2020). Libraries came from the immunoSEQ multiplex PCR assay. The entire amount of isolated RNA was reverse transcribed using the High Capacity cDNA Reverse Transcription Kit, so the sequenced TCRB transcripts were expressed ones. TCRdb took this table from immuneACCESS and kept in-frame rearrangements with V and J called. Such tables lack part of the clones; where checked against another copy, unresolved V genes explain under half of the gap, and the rest is unexplained. The sample table contains 640,000 or so clones; only one count was recorded for around an eighth of them. 0.03% to 0.04% of the sample is held by the ten biggest clonotypes. The paper as a whole reports these results and caveats: A moderate but significant shortening of TCRB CDR3 length was observed in type 1 diabetes patients in all four CD4+ subsets.

Their antigen targets remain unknown. Sequenced input: naive CD4+ T cells from blood. In the paper's terms, the cell subset or site label means: true naive CD4+ T cells. These receptors all come from a man in his late teens or twenties with type 1 diabetes.

The CDR3 protein is CASSTGTQETQYF. CDR3 nucleotides: TGTGCCAGCAGCACCGGGACTCAAGAGACCCAGTACTTC. The chain has TRBV28 and TRBJ2-5; D is perhaps TRBD2 (6 bases). The CDR3 consists of 13 residues. The V end lost 6 bases, the J end lost 2 bases, and 10 bases lay between the germline ends. CDR1 is MDHEN, CDR2 SYDVKM, per germline.

V and J are TRBV2 and TRBJ2-7, with no clear D. V lost 6 bases to trimming and J lost 3 bases, with 6 bases between them. The germline gives CDR1 SNHLY, CDR2 FYNNEI. CDR3 size: 11 residues. CDR3 coding DNA: TGTGCCAGCAGGGACGGCTACGAGCAGTACTTC. It codes for CASRDGYEQYF.